This T cell receptor (beta chain) originates from a study of CD8 T cells in ankylosing spondylitis. Whole-study findings and limits: Some of these motif variants have turned up before, in reports on reactive arthritis synovial fluid and blood. Enrichment of disease-linked clones was reportedly significant in matched ankylosing spondylitis synovial fluid. Ankylosing spondylitis blood appeared to be characterized by a TCR beta motif of 8 or 9 highly homologous variants.

This clonotype was recorded many times. Its target is not known. J was trimmed by 9 bases and V by 4 bases; bases with no gene match: 6. Germline CDR1 and CDR2: SGHRS and YFSETQ. This CDR3 has 12 residues. Quantitative 5'-RACE with molecular barcodes produced the TCR beta libraries. TCRdb itself ran the 5' RACE reads through MiXCR, one entry per CDR3 protein. The repertoire includes about 510,000 distinct CDR3 sequences, about 5% of them detected once, and roughly 3.5% sits in the top ten. The sample consisted of blood, either unsorted or a sorted T cell fraction (not recorded which). This TCR came from a male donor with ankylosing spondylitis. The chain couples TRBV5-1 to TRBJ1-1, with 7 nucleotides matching TRBD1. CDR3 residues: CASSDRDSQAFF. CDR3 nucleotide sequence: TGCGCCAGCAGCGACCGGGACAGCCAAGCTTTCTTT.